The 19 T cell receptor beta chains in this list originate from one sample, sequenced in a study of cytomegalovirus exposure and HLA in healthy donors. The study ran its PCR with 60 Vbeta and 13 Jbeta primers. Data came from immunoSEQ multiplex PCR; TCRdb stores just in-frame clones and leaves some out. This repertoire shows about 220,000 clones, 70% to 80% found once; its top ten account for 1.8%. Material for sequencing was PBMCs. The source of these receptors is a woman aged 25 to 39 in good health and CMV-seronegative.

In regard to this clone: The junction departs from the called germline gene at one end, perhaps through a read error. V usage is TRBV5-1 and J usage is TRBJ2-1, with 9 bases that match TRBD2. This CDR3 contains 12 residues. CDR1 is SGHRS, CDR2 YFSETQ, per germline. The CDR3 sequence: CASSLVAGELVF. Written as DNA, the CDR3 is TGCGCCAGCAGCTTAGTAGCGGGAGAATTGGTCTTC.

This chain uses TRBV19 with TRBJ2-3, with D unresolved. The CDR3 contains 12 residues. Germline V gene lookup returns CDR1 LNHDA and CDR2 SQIVND (reference sequence). The V and J ends lost 6 bases and 5 bases respectively, with 9 bases between them. Here the CDR3 DNA reads TGTGCCAGTAGCACCAGTGTAGATACGCAGTATTTT. Protein sequence: CASSTSVDTQYF.

The J gene is TRBJ2-5, the V gene TRBV7-8; 8 positions match TRBD2. The end of the DNA is better explained by TRBJ2-7, so the J call may be wrong. The V gene's germline CDR1 is SGHVS and CDR2 FQNEAQ. The CDR3 loop spans 15 amino acids. The chain's CDR3 is CASSPGGGPFYEQYF. As DNA, the CDR3 is TGTGCCAGCAGCCCGGGGGGGGGACCATTCTACGAGCAGTACTTC.

J is TRBJ2-7 and V is TRBV10-3, with 7 bases matching TRBD1. CDR1 ENHRY and CDR2 SYGVKD come from the germline V gene. This CDR3 region has 15 residues. V dropped 6 bases and J dropped 6; count of bases not matched to a gene: 14. As DNA, the CDR3 is TGTGCCATCAGAGACGCCGGAAGACAGGGTGGCGAGCAGTACTTC. Protein: CAIRDAGRQGGEQYF.

This sequence joins TRBV2 and TRBJ1-2; D unresolved. The CDR3 length is 13 residues. V was cut by 3 bases and J by 6 bases, with 11 bases left in between. Germline loops: CDR1 SNHLY, CDR2 FYNNEI. As DNA, the CDR3 is TGTGCCAGCAGTGACCCAGAGGGCCATGGCTACACCTTC. Amino acids: CASSDPEGHGYTF.

J is TRBJ2-3 and V is TRBV6-1; D gene uncertain. The CDR3 sequence is 13 residues long. The V gene lost 6 bases and the J gene lost 1 base, with 8 bases spanning the gap. Germline V CDR1 and CDR2: MNHNS, SASEGT. The CDR3 loop is CASRFPGTDTQYF. CDR3 coding DNA: TGTGCCAGCAGGTTTCCTGGCACAGATACGCAGTATTTT.

The chain uses TRBV6-1 and TRBJ2-3; D unresolved. There are 13 residues in the CDR3. Trimming took 6 bases from V and 0 from J, leaving 7 bases between them. CDR1 is MNHNS and CDR2 is SASEGT in the germline V gene. In DNA form, the CDR3 reads TGTGCCAGCAGAGCCTACAGCACAGATACGCAGTATTTT. As protein: CASRAYSTDTQYF.

This chain uses TRBV19 with TRBJ2-3; 9 nucleotides agree with TRBD1. Germline lookup yields CDR1 LNHDA and CDR2 SQIVND (reference sequence). The junction had 9 bases not matched to a gene; V was cut back by 5 bases and J by 6 bases. CDR3 length: 15 amino acids. The CDR3 spells CASSGTGTLLDTQYF. Written as DNA, the CDR3 is TGTGCCAGTAGTGGGACAGGGACGCTCCTGGATACGCAGTATTTT. Full variable domain (rest looked up from reference TRBV19 and TRBJ2-3): DGGITQSPKYLFRKEGQNVTLSCEQNLNHDAMYWYRQDPGQGLRLIYYSQIVNDFQKGDIAEGYSVSREKKESFPLTVTSAQKNPTAFYLCASSGTGTLLDTQYFGPGTRLTVL.

The chain has TRBV5-1 and TRBJ2-6; 11 bases map to TRBD1. Trimming cost V 4 bases and J 2 bases; bases outside gene matches: 11. Germline-derived CDR1 and CDR2 are SGHRS and YFSETQ. The CDR3 spans 19 residues. CDR3 sequence (DNA): TGCGCCAGCAGCATCGCCGGGACAGGGGGTTTCACTGGGGCCAACGTCCTGACTTTC. Its translation is CASSIAGTGGFTGANVLTF.

This clone was picked up one time. The chain employs TRBV11-3 and TRBJ2-7; perhaps TRBD2 as D (6 bases). Trimming left V 0 bases short and J 6 bases short, with 12 bases between. Germline lookup yields CDR1 SGHNT and CDR2 YENEEA. The CDR3 spans 14 residues. In DNA form, the CDR3 reads TGTGCCAGCAGCTTAGATCAGCGGGTTTGCGAGCAGTACTTC. Translated: CASSLDQRVCEQYF.

The chain recombines TRBV27 with TRBJ2-7, with TRBD2 matching 8 bases. This CDR3 is 13 amino acids long. The trim removed 5 bases at V and 3 bases at J, leaving 3 bases unmatched. Germline CDR1 reads MNHEY; CDR2 reads SMNVEV (reference sequence). CDR3 nucleotides: TGTGCCAGCAGTCACGGGGGGGTCTACGAGCAGTACTTC. Translated, it gives CASSHGGVYEQYF.

This clone appeared a few times. The genes are TRBV7-8 and TRBJ1-2; D ambiguous. V was pared by 5 bases and J by 4 bases, with 20 bases between. Germline V lookup: CDR1 SGHVS, CDR2 FQNEAQ. The CDR3 length is 16 residues. CDR3 in DNA: TGTGCCAGCAGCCCCTCATCCAAGAGGGTGCCCTATGGCTACACCTTC. Its protein product is CASSPSSKRVPYGYTF.

The chain combines TRBV6-1 with TRBJ1-5; 8 nucleotides line up with TRBD1. Per the germline V gene, CDR1 is MNHNS and CDR2 is SASEGT. The CDR3 is 13 amino acids. The junction had 5 bases not matched to a gene; V was cut back by 10 bases and J by 3 bases. CDR3 sequence: CATWTGNNQPQHF. The DNA of the CDR3 is TGTGCCACCTGGACAGGGAACAATCAGCCCCAGCATTTT.

The chain has TRBV2 and TRBJ2-1; 7 nucleotides line up with TRBD2. Germline V gene lookup returns CDR1 SNHLY and CDR2 FYNNEI. The CDR3 consists of 13 residues. With 6 bases clipped from V and 6 bases from J, the junction kept 5 bases outside the gene matches. DNA of the CDR3: TGTGCCAGCAGGGGAAGCGGGATCAATGAGCAGTTCTTC. Amino acids: CASRGSGINEQFF.

As for this clone: The junction departs from the called germline gene at one end, perhaps through a read error. This rearrangement joins TRBV14 to TRBJ1-6; D possibly corresponds to TRBD1 (5 bases). CDR1 and CDR2 from the germline V gene are SGHDN and FVKESK. The CDR3 is made up of 18 amino acids. CDR3 residues: CASSQGGGRPDYNSPLNF. The CDR3 nucleotides read TGTGCCAGCAGCCAAGGGGGCGGGAGGCCAGACTATAATTCACCCCTCAACTTT.

Details on this clone: One end of the junction fails to match germline, which may point to a read error. In nucleotides, the CDR3 is TGTGCCAGCAGCCCCGAACCGGCAGCGTCGGTCTCCTTC. Translating gives CASSPEPAASVSF. This chain uses TRBV9 with TRBJ1-2, with D unclear. CDR1 is SGDLS and CDR2 is YYNGEE in the germline V gene. The CDR3 runs 13 residues. The whole variable domain, remainder taken from reference TRBV9 and TRBJ1-2, is DSGVTQTPKHLITATGQRVTLRCSPRSGDLSVYWYQQSLDQGLQFLIQYYNGEERAKGNILERFSAQQFPDLHSELNLSSLELGDSALYFCASSPEPAASVSFGSGTRLTVV.

On this clone itself: Mismatch with germline at one junction end may stem from a read error. V and J are TRBV7-7 and TRBJ2-1; 10 nucleotides line up with TRBD2. Germline lookup yields CDR1 SSHAT and CDR2 FNYEAQ (reference sequence). The CDR3 is 16 amino acids. The CDR3 region is CASSSNSGGYYNEQFF. The CDR3 nucleotides read TGTGCTAGCAGCTCAAATAGCGGGGGGTATTACAATGAGCAGTTCTTC.

A remark on this clone: One junction end disagrees with the germline gene, perhaps due to a read error. This chain connects TRBV7-7 to TRBJ2-1, with TRBD2 identical over 7 bases. CDR3 length: 18 amino acids. Germline V gene data show CDR1 as SSHAT and CDR2 as FNYEAQ (reference sequence). This CDR3 reads CASSPSNVLAPGRNEQFF. The DNA for the CDR3 is TGTGCTAGCAGCCCCTCCAACGTACTAGCGCCGGGGCGCAATGAGCAGTTCTTC.

This chain uses TRBV2 with TRBJ1-1, with TRBD1 matching 9 bases. The CDR3 totals 14 residues. Per the germline V gene, CDR1 is SNHLY and CDR2 is FYNNEI. J lost 2 bases, V lost 4 bases, and 2 bases had no gene match. CDR3 in DNA: TGTGCCAGCAGTGGGACAGGGGCAAACACTGAAGCTTTCTTT. This sequence encodes CASSGTGANTEAFF.